This T cell receptor beta chain was profiled in a study of shared clonotypes between healthy human individuals (dated by TCRdb to 2019 to 2021). Background for the entire study: A couple of women and a few men aged 18 to 49 years were included in the cohort. Per donor, three plates each were used for CD4 naive and CD4 memory, two for CD8 naive, and one for CD8 memory. The study deeply sequenced blood TCR repertoires of five healthy adults to estimate repertoire size and the extent of clonotype sharing between individuals. To increase sequencing depth and limit assay-specific biases, different laboratories used diverse techniques to prepare libraries and sequence TCR repertoires. Between about 0.94 and 10 billion PBMCs per donor were obtained by leukapheresis. Paper-wide results and their limitations: Naive subsets generally had larger estimated clonotype richness than memory subsets. Higher generation probabilities were observed for clonotypes shared by all four sorted-subset donors than for non-shared clonotypes. Because the study included only a small number of donors, the genetic and exposure-history diversity represented was limited. When a handful of donors were compared, the shared fraction of clonotypes was roughly 5% for naive CD4, around 4% for naive CD8, 2% to 2.5% for memory CD4, and approximately 0.4% for memory CD8. Sampling was restricted to blood, and TCR repertoires in tissues likely differ from the TCR repertoires found in blood. Even with the large sequencing depth, rarefaction of the sorted-subset datasets indicated that sequencing was incomplete. Pairwise subsampling indicated that sequencing depth was expected to affect the degree of clonotype sharing among donors.

CD8 naive samples consisted of CD45RO-negative cells that were positively selected for CCR7, yielding a CD45RA+CCR7+ population without TemRA cells. Healthy HIV-negative adults with no recently reported acute infections or vaccinations were included as donors. Every donor was a Caucasian adult living in Nashville, Tennessee, USA. Blood was obtained by leukapheresis, after which PBMCs were separated by Ficoll-Histopaque density gradient centrifugation and cryopreserved in liquid nitrogen vapor phase. Analytical flow cytometry was used to check the purity and quantity of each magnetically sorted T cell population. From each sorted fraction, genomic DNA was isolated and quantified by UV absorbance on a Nanodrop 2000c. TCR CDR3 regions were amplified from genomic DNA by multiplex PCR using the deep immunoSEQ assay. Extracted genomic DNA from each cell subset was spread evenly across all wells of several immunoSEQ 96-well plates, with each plate serving as a replicate. For sorted subsets, around 200 ng genomic DNA, equal to 30,000 or so T cell genomes, was loaded into each replicate PCR. Purified libraries were quantified with a Qubit 3.0 fluorometer, sized on a Bioanalyzer 2100, and re-quantified with the KAPA Library Quantification kit. Every immunoSEQ 96-well plate was sequenced on a dedicated single-read 150-cycle Illumina NextSeq 550 flow cell. The paper's processing steps were these. Because the immunoSEQ output held only junctional sequences and lacked quality scores, the filtering could not match the filtering applied to full-length reads. To assign V/J genes and CDR3, sequences were annotated against IMGT germline references using PyIR, a Python wrapper for IgBLAST v1.9. Reads with weak V/J assignments (E-value above 1e-6), missing CDR3, stop codons, out-of-frame junctions, or ambiguous translated residues were removed. A V3J clonotype was defined by an identical inferred V gene, J gene, and CDR3 amino acid sequence. Percentage overlap between repertoires was calculated by dividing the number of shared unique clonotypes by the size of the smaller repertoire. Repertoire richness was assessed with RTK rarefaction, the Chao1 estimator, and Recon v2.1 estimates of unobserved clonotypes. For all TCRbeta clonotypes obtained by the gDNA method from several donors, generation probabilities were computed with OLGA. Sourced from immuneACCESS, this table was stored by TCRdb with only in-frame sequences that have V and J called. A share of the clones is absent; for the studies checked, an unresolved V gene accounts for under half, and the remainder has no known explanation. The V and J calls and clone size were taken over from that table, and D and trimming were inferred from the DNA. Counted in this sample were roughly 650,000 clones; around 96% of them appeared once. Together, the top ten hold about 0.12% of the sample.

As regards this clone: Its antigen is still unknown. Per-base quality was not reported, and no clone a single base away is much larger than it.

In the germline V gene, CDR1 corresponds to SGHVS and CDR2 to FQNEAQ. V lost 4 bases and J lost 2 bases; the stretch between them is 15 bases long. The CDR3 sequence holds 15 residues, the cysteine and phenylalanine included. Left in the record is the CDR3 DNA by itself, 45 bases read in frame from the first base. Sequencing was performed on naive CD8+ T cells sorted from blood. Read against the paper, the sample's cell subset or site label means: CD45RA+CCR7+. The rearrangement combines TRBV7-8 with TRBJ2-7; the D segment might be TRBD1 or TRBD2, since each matches 5 bases. The source is a woman aged 25-40 years in good health. The CDR3 here reads CASSSGAVTTYEQYF. The DNA is as follows: TGTGCCAGCAGCTCCGGGGCTGTTACAACCTACGAGCAGTACTTC.